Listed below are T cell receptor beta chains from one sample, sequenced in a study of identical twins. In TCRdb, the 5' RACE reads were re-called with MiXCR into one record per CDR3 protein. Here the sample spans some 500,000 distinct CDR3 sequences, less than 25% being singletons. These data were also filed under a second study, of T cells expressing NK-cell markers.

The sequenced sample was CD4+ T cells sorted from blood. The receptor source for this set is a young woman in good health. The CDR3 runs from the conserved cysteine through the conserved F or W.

cdr3_aa: CSAIVLNTEAFF; j_call: TRBJ1-1; v_call: TRBV20-1
cdr3_aa: CASSPQQGTTEAFF; j_call: TRBJ1-1; v_call: TRBV18
cdr3_aa: CASSDIQGVGEKLFF; j_call: TRBJ1-4; v_call: TRBV25-1
cdr3_aa: CASTSGIGTQYF; j_call: TRBJ2-7; v_call: TRBV19
cdr3_aa: CAWSRTVGFYGYTF; j_call: TRBJ1-2; v_call: TRBV30
cdr3_aa: CAISSGTAYEQYF; j_call: TRBJ2-7; v_call: TRBV10-3
cdr3_aa: CASSPRQGMGSNQPQHF; j_call: TRBJ1-5; v_call: TRBV27
cdr3_aa: CSAPTSGGVETQYF; j_call: TRBJ2-5; v_call: TRBV20-1
cdr3_aa: CASSLGQAGQPQHF; j_call: TRBJ1-5; v_call: TRBV5-1
cdr3_aa: CASSPSPQKTYEQYF; j_call: TRBJ2-7; v_call: TRBV5-1
cdr3_aa: CSARASGSKDTQYF; j_call: TRBJ2-3; v_call: TRBV20-1
cdr3_aa: CASSLRWVDGEAFF; j_call: TRBJ1-1; v_call: TRBV5-6
cdr3_aa: CASSNKGTGMNTEAFF; j_call: TRBJ1-1; v_call: TRBV7-9
cdr3_aa: CSARYGAGDTQYF; j_call: TRBJ2-3; v_call: TRBV20-1
cdr3_aa: CASSYRHLSNQPQHF; j_call: TRBJ1-5; v_call: TRBV6-5
cdr3_aa: CASSLRTAPDYNSPLHF; j_call: TRBJ1-6; v_call: TRBV27
cdr3_aa: CASSLAWVSSGSAYEQYF; j_call: TRBJ2-7; v_call: TRBV5-5
cdr3_aa: CASSLGRGNEQFF; j_call: TRBJ2-1; v_call: TRBV5-1
cdr3_aa: CASSPRVYSYNEQFF; j_call: TRBJ2-1; v_call: TRBV14
cdr3_aa: CASSLIAGGGTDTQYF; j_call: TRBJ2-3; v_call: TRBV6-1
cdr3_aa: CATTPGTAHTGELFF; j_call: TRBJ2-2; v_call: TRBV10-3
cdr3_aa: CASTDRSRWEQYF; j_call: TRBJ2-7; v_call: TRBV27
cdr3_aa: CASSQTGGVDPSSYEQYF; j_call: TRBJ2-7; v_call: TRBV27
cdr3_aa: CASSLVFRGQRYGYTF; j_call: TRBJ1-2; v_call: TRBV7-2
cdr3_aa: CASSPLTGTSYNEQFF; j_call: TRBJ2-1; v_call: TRBV11-2
cdr3_aa: CASSFFRNTGELFF; j_call: TRBJ2-2; v_call: TRBV12-3/TRBV12-4
cdr3_aa: CASSFLAGELYNEQFF; j_call: TRBJ2-1; v_call: TRBV5-1
cdr3_aa: CASSRHTDNEQFF; j_call: TRBJ2-1; v_call: TRBV5-1
cdr3_aa: CASSRSGSHNEQFF; j_call: TRBJ2-1; v_call: TRBV6-2/TRBV6-3
cdr3_aa: CASSSEPLNTEAFF; j_call: TRBJ1-1; v_call: TRBV11-3
cdr3_aa: CASSQGARGWDTF; j_call: TRBJ1-2; v_call: TRBV14
cdr3_aa: CSARILGLAKNIQYF; j_call: TRBJ2-4; v_call: TRBV20-1
cdr3_aa: CSARRATMNYGYTF; j_call: TRBJ1-2; v_call: TRBV20-1
cdr3_aa: CSALIQSGVAQFF; j_call: TRBJ2-1; v_call: TRBV20-1
cdr3_aa: CATSDSLPGGPNTQYF; j_call: TRBJ2-3; v_call: TRBV24-1
cdr3_aa: CASSQGGPISYNEQFF; j_call: TRBJ2-1; v_call: TRBV4-3
cdr3_aa: CASSLDTGNYGYTF; j_call: TRBJ1-2; v_call: TRBV5-4
cdr3_aa: CSVKRTVNTEAFF; j_call: TRBJ1-1; v_call: TRBV29-1
cdr3_aa: CASSPQGGITGELFF; j_call: TRBJ2-2; v_call: TRBV2
cdr3_aa: CASRGLAGEAGGYEQYF; j_call: TRBJ2-7; v_call: TRBV12-3/TRBV12-4
cdr3_aa: CSAAAGQETQYF; j_call: TRBJ2-5; v_call: TRBV20-1
cdr3_aa: CASSWGHGQPQHF; j_call: TRBJ1-5; v_call: TRBV5-5
cdr3_aa: CASSIEPETQYF; j_call: TRBJ2-5; v_call: TRBV5-1
cdr3_aa: CASSYGGGSGNTIYF; j_call: TRBJ1-3; v_call: TRBV6-5
cdr3_aa: CASSLAGTLKTQYF; j_call: TRBJ2-5; v_call: TRBV28
cdr3_aa: CSTLRGGETQYF; j_call: TRBJ2-5; v_call: TRBV29-1
cdr3_aa: CASSKGGTEAFF; j_call: TRBJ1-1; v_call: TRBV21-1
cdr3_aa: CASSYSTGEQFF; j_call: TRBJ2-1; v_call: TRBV6-6
cdr3_aa: CASSEGTKEAGELFF; j_call: TRBJ2-2; v_call: TRBV2
cdr3_aa: CSARQGEVEQYF; j_call: TRBJ2-7; v_call: TRBV20-1